A selection of T cell receptor beta chains follows, all from one sample in a study of cytotoxic CD8 clonotypes in ibrutinib-treated CLL. Some clones are missing from TCRdb's copy, which holds only in-frame ones; the method was immunoSEQ multiplex PCR. The repertoire holds tens of thousands of clones, with around four fifths as singletons. Sequencing used PBMCs, obtained after 24 months of ibrutinib treatment. The receptors stem from a human donor with chronic lymphocytic leukemia. Both conserved end residues are part of each CDR3. The D gene is left open where the match is weak. Some rows mark clone size as missing; the rest say once, few, many or name a class of expanded clone.

V	size	J	D	CDR3	DNA
TRBV12-5	-	TRBJ2-5	-	CASGLDGREETQYF	TGTGCTAGTGGTTTGGATGGCAGGGAAGAGACCCAGTACTTC
TRBV6-1	-	TRBJ2-7	TRBD2	CASSEPGLAGYEQYF	TGTGCCAGCAGTGAACCGGGACTAGCGGGCTACGAGCAGTACTTC
TRBV19	-	TRBJ2-1	TRBD2	CASSLTSGPYNEQFF	TGTGCCAGCAGCCTCACTAGCGGGCCCTACAATGAGCAGTTCTTC
TRBV27	-	TRBJ1-2	TRBD1	CASSQTGTYGYTF	TGTGCCAGCAGTCAGACAGGGACCTATGGCTACACCTTC
TRBV7-8	-	TRBJ1-1	-	CASSSLQGYTEAFF	TGTGCCAGCAGCTCCCTTCAGGGGTACACTGAAGCTTTCTTT
TRBV5-1	-	TRBJ2-5	TRBD1	CASSTGQGRETQYF	TGCGCCAGCAGCACCGGACAGGGACGAGAGACCCAGTACTTC
TRBV19	-	TRBJ2-5	TRBD1	CASRDRGLQETQYF	TGTGCCAGTCGGGACAGGGGGCTTCAAGAGACCCAGTACTTC
TRBV7-9	-	TRBJ1-6	-	CASRPGSGGDNSPLHF	TGTGCCAGCAGGCCCGGTAGTGGAGGGGATAATTCACCCCTCCACTTT
TRBV6-4	-	TRBJ2-3	TRBD2	CASSDSGLAGTQYF	TGTGCCAGCAGTGACTCGGGACTAGCGGGCACGCAGTATTTT
TRBV7-9	-	TRBJ2-7	-	CASSSRDKGREQYF	TGTGCCAGCAGCTCCCGGGACAAGGGGCGAGAGCAGTACTTC
TRBV10-2	-	TRBJ2-4	-	CASRTLAKNIQYF	TGCGCCAGCAGGACCTTAGCCAAAAACATTCAGTACTTC
TRBV19	-	TRBJ2-7	TRBD1	CASSSPGQAPEQYF	TGTGCCAGTAGTAGCCCGGGACAGGCCCCCGAGCAGTACTTC
TRBV28	-	TRBJ2-1	-	CASSFPGGGARFF	TGTGCCAGCAGTTTCCCGGGCGGCGGGGCTAGGTTCTTC
TRBV6-5	-	TRBJ2-1	TRBD2	CASSYPVGEGYNEQFF	TGTGCCAGCAGTTACCCGGTGGGGGAGGGCTACAATGAGCAGTTCTTC
TRBV7-9	few	TRBJ2-2	-	CASSIQGTGELFF	TGTGCCAGCAGTATCCAGGGTACCGGGGAGCTGTTTTTT
TRBV6-1	-	TRBJ1-2	-	CASSEAGGFGYTF	TGTGCCAGCAGTGAAGCGGGAGGGTTTGGCTACACCTTC
TRBV5-8	-	TRBJ2-1	-	CASSLGGQGQNEQFF	TGTGCCAGCAGCCTAGGGGGGCAGGGCCAAAATGAGCAGTTCTTC
TRBV15	-	TRBJ2-3	-	CATSRATDTQYF	TGTGCCACCAGCAGGGCAACAGATACGCAGTATTTT
TRBV7-2	few	TRBJ1-2	-	CASSLGHLDGYTF	TGTGCCAGCAGCCTGGGACACCTCGATGGCTACACCTTC
TRBV2	-	TRBJ2-3	TRBD1	CATQGQGTDTQYF	TGTGCCACCCAGGGACAGGGCACAGATACGCAGTATTTT
TRBV11-2	-	TRBJ1-1	TRBD1	CASSLGPGQGKNTEAFF	TGTGCCAGCAGCTTAGGACCGGGACAGGGGAAGAACACTGAAGCTTTCTTT
TRBV5-1	-	TRBJ2-7	-	CASSLVDSSYEQYF	TGCGCCAGCAGCTTGGTAGACAGCTCCTACGAGCAGTACTTC
TRBV7-9	-	TRBJ1-2	TRBD1	CASSTNSPFAWTGLYGYTF	TGTGCCAGCAGCACAAACTCGCCCTTCGCTTGGACAGGGCTCTATGGCTACACCTTC
TRBV7-2	once	TRBJ2-5	-	CASSSPGIQETQYF	TGTGCCAGCAGCTCGCCAGGAATCCAAGAGACCCAGTACTTC
TRBV6-4	-	TRBJ1-2	-	CARRNRLTNYGYTF	TGTGCCAGGCGTAACAGATTAACTAACTATGGCTACACCTTC
TRBV10-3	-	TRBJ1-2	-	CAISESGSGFGYGYTF	TGTGCCATCAGTGAGTCGGGAAGCGGCTTCGGGTATGGCTACACCTTC
TRBV15	-	TRBJ2-7	TRBD2	CATSGLAEDYEQYF	TGTGCCACGAGCGGACTAGCGGAGGATTACGAGCAGTACTTC
TRBV5-6	-	TRBJ2-5	-	CASRWGPTNEETQYF	TGTGCCAGCAGGTGGGGACCGACGAATGAAGAGACCCAGTACTTC
TRBV9	-	TRBJ2-5	-	CASSVELAQETQYF	TGTGCCAGCAGCGTAGAATTAGCCCAAGAGACCCAGTACTTC
TRBV5-1	once	TRBJ2-1	-	CASAPRGRKYNEQFF	TGCGCCAGCGCCCCCAGGGGGAGGAAATACAATGAGCAGTTCTTC
TRBV5-1	-	TRBJ2-2	-	CASSLDSANTGELFF	TGCGCCAGCAGCTTAGACAGCGCGAACACCGGGGAGCTGTTTTTT
TRBV7-2	-	TRBJ2-7	-	CASSLEAGDSYEQYF	TGTGCCAGCAGCTTAGAGGCAGGGGACTCCTACGAGCAGTACTTC
TRBV7-2	-	TRBJ1-1	-	CASSGGGSDTEAFF	TGTGCCAGCAGTGGGGGAGGGAGTGACACTGAAGCTTTCTTT
TRBV10-3	-	TRBJ1-5	-	CAISEQGGQPQHF	TGTGCCATCAGTGAGCAGGGTGGTCAGCCCCAGCATTTT
TRBV4-1	-	TRBJ1-1	-	CASRRPGINTEAFF	TGCGCCAGCCGCCGCCCAGGTATTAACACTGAAGCTTTCTTT
TRBV10-3	-	TRBJ2-3	TRBD2	CAISDPFKLAGADTQYF	TGTGCCATCAGTGATCCTTTTAAACTAGCGGGAGCGGATACGCAGTATTTT
TRBV30	-	TRBJ2-2	-	CAWRTANTGELFF	TGTGCCTGGAGGACGGCGAACACCGGGGAGCTGTTTTTT
TRBV29-1	-	TRBJ2-1	-	CSVGAGSYNEQFF	TGCAGCGTTGGTGCGGGATCATACAATGAGCAGTTCTTC
TRBV6-1	few	TRBJ2-7	TRBD1	CASVGDRSYEQYF	TGTGCCAGCGTCGGGGACAGGTCCTACGAGCAGTACTTC
TRBV4-2	once	TRBJ2-1	TRBD2	CASSQELAAYNEQFF	TGTGCCAGCAGCCAAGAGCTAGCGGCATACAATGAGCAGTTCTTC
TRBV15	-	TRBJ1-1	-	CATSRDGQLNTEAFF	TGTGCCACCAGCAGAGATGGACAACTGAACACTGAAGCTTTCTTT
TRBV6-5	once	TRBJ2-5	-	CASRTEQETQYF	TGTGCCAGCAGGACAGAGCAAGAGACCCAGTACTTC
TRBV11-3	-	TRBJ2-2	TRBD1	CASSLRQGSTGELFF	TGTGCCAGCAGCCTTCGACAGGGCTCCACCGGGGAGCTGTTTTTT
TRBV7-2	-	TRBJ2-4	-	CASSLSKRNIQYF	TGTGCCAGCAGCTTGAGTAAGAGAAACATTCAGTACTTC
TRBV5-1	-	TRBJ2-5	TRBD1	CASSLEGDSQETQYF	TGCGCCAGCAGCTTGGAGGGGGACAGTCAAGAGACCCAGTACTTC
TRBV5-6	once	TRBJ2-7	TRBD2	CASSLRHGTSPEQYF	TGTGCCAGCAGCCTTAGGCATGGGACTAGTCCCGAGCAGTACTTC
TRBV6-1	once	TRBJ2-2	TRBD1	CASGRLQGAGGELFF	TGTGCCAGCGGAAGATTACAGGGGGCGGGCGGGGAGCTGTTTTTT
TRBV6-6	-	TRBJ2-7	-	CASSYAGVGEQYF	TGTGCCAGCAGTTACGCCGGGGTGGGGGAGCAGTACTTC
TRBV5-1	-	TRBJ2-7	-	CASSLAAEGYEQYF	TGCGCCAGCAGCTTGGCTGCGGAGGGGTACGAGCAGTACTTC
TRBV10-1	-	TRBJ2-7	TRBD1	CASRPGTGSSEQYF	TGCGCCAGCAGACCCGGGACAGGGTCCTCCGAGCAGTACTTC
TRBV19	-	TRBJ2-1	TRBD1	CASSRQGPDEQFF	TGTGCCAGTAGTAGACAGGGCCCCGATGAGCAGTTCTTC
TRBV28	-	TRBJ2-2	TRBD2	CASSLPLAGTGELFF	TGTGCCAGCAGCCTACCACTAGCGGGCACCGGGGAGCTGTTTTTT
TRBV6-1	-	TRBJ1-1	-	CASSERDTEAFF	TGTGCCAGCAGTGAACGGGACACTGAAGCTTTCTTT
TRBV28	-	TRBJ1-1	-	CASRRNTEAFF	TGTGCCAGCCGCAGGAACACTGAAGCTTTCTTT